The 19 T cell receptor beta chains given below trace back to one sample, sequenced in a study of Graves' ophthalmopathy and Graves' hyperthyroidism. RNA transcripts provided the template for amplifying TCR beta CDR3 regions. RT-PCR with HTBI primers came first, then second-round multiplex PCR. TCRdb itself ran the multiplex PCR reads through MiXCR, one entry per CDR3 protein. The data contain 350,000 to 450,000 distinct CDR3 sequences, around a fifth of them singletons. The sample consisted of peripheral blood. The receptors were sampled from a woman between 18 and 29 years old with stable Graves' hyperthyroidism.

This clonotype was observed at least ten times. The chain recombines TRBV4-1 with TRBJ2-5, with D tentatively TRBD2 (6 bases). In germline, CDR1 is MGHRA, CDR2 YSYEKL. The CDR3 is 17 amino acids. Trimming cost V 4 bases and J 1 base, with 19 bases left between them. CDR3 coding DNA: TGCGCCAGCAGCCCGGGGCGAGGGGACTCCCCCCAAGAGACCCAGTACTTC. Protein product: CASSPGRGDSPQETQYF.

This clonotype was seen many times. The genes are TRBV7-3 and TRBJ1-3, with a possible D match to TRBD1 (5 bases). V dropped 2 bases and J dropped 0 bases, with 14 bases sitting between them. The germline CDR1 and CDR2 sequences are SGHTA and FQGTGA. The CDR3 is 17 residues long. The CDR3 nucleotides read TGTGCCAGCAGCTTATACGGGGACCCCAGCTCTGGAAACACCATATATTTT. It encodes CASSLYGDPSSGNTIYF. Variable domain in full (rest from reference TRBV7-3 and TRBJ1-3): GAGVSQTPSNKVTEKGKYVELRCDPISGHTALYWYRQSLGQGPEFLIYFQGTGAADDSGLPNDRFFAVRPEGSVSTLKIQRTERGDSAVYLCASSLYGDPSSGNTIYFGEGSWLTVV.

CDR3 sequence reads: CAISESRGTGELFF. CDR3 sequence (DNA): TGTGCCATCAGTGAGTCAAGGGGCACCGGGGAGCTGTTTTTT. The chain joins TRBV10-3 to TRBJ2-2; D perhaps matches TRBD1 (5 bases). The CDR3 spans 14 residues. Germline values: CDR1 ENHRY, CDR2 SYGVKD. V dropped 0 bases and J dropped 4 bases, with 6 bases sitting between them.

This clonotype was detected many times. The gene calls are TRBV29-1 and TRBJ2-2; D gene unclear. The germline V gene has CDR1 SQVTM and CDR2 ANQGSEA. The CDR3 is 11 residues long. The V end lost 7 bases, the J end lost 6 bases, and 9 bases lay between the germline ends. The CDR3: CSGSEAGELFF. The CDR3 nucleotides are TGCAGCGGCTCTGAAGCCGGGGAGCTGTTTTTT.

V usage is TRBV27 and J usage is TRBJ1-1, with TRBD1 matching 8 bases. CDR3 length equals 15 residues. The germline CDR1 and CDR2 sequences are MNHEY and SMNVEV (reference sequence). Unmatched junction bases numbered 8, after V lost 5 bases and J lost 3 bases. In nucleotides, the CDR3 is TGTGCCAGCAGTAAGGGGAACAGGGGGGACACTGAAGCTTTCTTT. This codes for CASSKGNRGDTEAFF.

Ten or more counts support this clonotype. The rearrangement links TRBV30 to TRBJ2-5; 9 bases are shared with TRBD2. CDR3 length equals 13 residues. Germline trimming cut 1 base from V and 7 bases from J; bases unmatched to any gene: 4. From germline, CDR1 is GTSNPN and CDR2 SVGIG (reference sequence). The CDR3 DNA sequence: TGTGCCTGGAGTGAGCGGGAGGCGGGGACCCAGTACTTC. It is translated as CAWSEREAGTQYF.

This clonotype was found many times. The gene calls are TRBV6-5 and TRBJ2-7; D is uncertain. Trimming pared 0 bases from V and 3 bases from J, leaving 6 bases between. The CDR3 totals 13 residues. Germline assignment: CDR1 MNHEY and CDR2 SVGAGI. CDR3 amino acids: CASSYSQVYEQYF. CDR3 in DNA: TGTGCCAGCAGTTACTCCCAGGTCTACGAGCAGTACTTC.

This clonotype was picked up many times. V gene TRBV27 combines with J gene TRBJ1-1; 8 nucleotides agree with TRBD1. This CDR3 comprises 14 residues. Per germline, CDR1 MNHEY and CDR2 SMNVEV (reference sequence). Germline trimming cut 6 bases from V and 1 base from J; bases unmatched to any gene: 4. CDR3 sequence reads: CASSRQGRNTEAFF. CDR3 in DNA: TGTGCCAGCAGCCGACAGGGGAGGAACACTGAAGCTTTCTTT.

This clonotype occurred many times. The chain recombines TRBV7-3 with TRBJ2-4, with D tentatively TRBD2 (5 bases). Germline assignment: CDR1 SGHTA and CDR2 FQGTGA. V was pared by 4 bases and J by 9 bases, with 25 bases between. This CDR3 has 17 residues. The chain's CDR3 is CASSSRAGGRSHGIQYF. The DNA of the CDR3 is TGTGCCAGCAGCTCGCGGGCAGGCGGCAGGTCTCATGGCATTCAGTACTTC.

This clonotype was detected a few times. The chain couples TRBV12-5 to TRBJ2-1; 12 bases are shared with TRBD1. The CDR3 sequence is 14 residues long. The V gene end was trimmed by 7 bases and the J gene end by 8 bases; junction bases not matched to a gene: 6. The V gene's germline CDR1 is LGHNT and CDR2 FRNRAP. CDR3 region: CASAGQGALDEQFF. CDR3 sequence (DNA): TGTGCTAGTGCGGGACAGGGGGCGTTAGATGAGCAGTTCTTC.

Many counts were recorded for this clonotype. The V and J genes are TRBV5-1 and TRBJ1-1, with D perhaps matching TRBD1 (6 bases). Germline V CDR1 and CDR2: SGHRS, YFSETQ. V was trimmed by 4 bases and J by 6 bases, leaving 19 bases between them. This CDR3 contains 15 residues. In DNA form, the CDR3 reads TGCGCCAGCAGCATGGGTGGGGGCGTCGGGGCTGAAGCTTTCTTT. Amino acid sequence: CASSMGGGVGAEAFF.

This clonotype was detected many times. This sequence joins TRBV19 and TRBJ1-2; D is undetermined. The germline CDR1 and CDR2 sequences are LNHDA and SQIVND (reference sequence). V lost 4 bases and J lost 4, with 16 bases in between. The CDR3 runs 15 residues. The CDR3 DNA follows: TGTGCCAGTAGTAGGGCGGGATATTCACCCTATGGCTACACCTTC. This sequence encodes CASSRAGYSPYGYTF.

This clonotype was seen ten or more times. The rearrangement links TRBV7-8 to TRBJ2-7; 9 bases agree with TRBD2. V was pared by 2 bases and J by 5 bases, with 4 bases of the junction left unmatched. This CDR3 comprises 14 residues. Germline values: CDR1 SGHVS, CDR2 FQNEAQ. CDR3 in amino acids: CASSLRGGGDEQYF. The CDR3 coding sequence is TGTGCCAGCAGCTTAAGGGGCGGGGGGGACGAGCAGTACTTC.

Ten or more counts support this clonotype. The chain recombines TRBV4-1 with TRBJ2-7; D assignment may be TRBD1 or TRBD2 (6 bases each). CDR1 and CDR2 (germline): MGHRA, YSYEKL. CDR3 size: 13 residues. Trimming took 2 bases from V and 6 from J, leaving 11 bases between them. The CDR3 DNA sequence: TGCGCCAGCAGCCAAACGGGGGCGCGCGAGCAGTACTTC. Amino acids: CASSQTGAREQYF.

This clonotype has at least ten counts. The rearrangement uses TRBV30 and TRBJ1-5; weak D call: TRBD1 (5 bases). Germline-derived CDR1 and CDR2 are GTSNPN and SVGIG (reference sequence). There are 12 residues in the CDR3. V was cut by 4 bases and J by 4 bases, with 8 bases left in between. DNA for the CDR3: TGTGCCTGGACTACAGGAAATCAGCCCCAGCATTTT. Translated: CAWTTGNQPQHF.

This clonotype came up many times. The J gene is TRBJ2-7, the V gene TRBV28, with D perhaps assigned TRBD1 or TRBD2 (5 bases each). Germline lookup yields CDR1 MDHEN and CDR2 SYDVKM. V was trimmed by 2 bases and J by 6 bases, leaving 11 bases between them. This CDR3 has 13 residues. CDR3 coding DNA: TGTGCCAGCAGTTTAATCAAGGGACGCGAGCAGTACTTC. Residues: CASSLIKGREQYF.

The gene calls are TRBV11-1 and TRBJ1-6, with a weak D call TRBD1 (6 bases). V gave up 6 bases and J gave up 5 bases, with 14 bases separating them. Germline values: CDR1 SGHAT, CDR2 FQDESV (reference sequence). CDR3 length equals 15 residues. CDR3 loop: CASRTGQTHNSPLHF. CDR3 DNA: TGTGCCAGCAGAACCGGACAGACACATAATTCACCCCTCCACTTT. The whole variable domain, remainder taken from reference TRBV11-1 and TRBJ1-6, is EAEVAQSPRYKITEKSQAVAFWCDPISGHATLYWYRQILGQGPELLVQFQDESVVDDSQLPKDRFSAERLKGVDSTLKIQPAELGDSAMYLCASRTGQTHNSPLHFGNGTRLTVT.

Many counts were recorded for this clonotype. J is TRBJ2-1 and V is TRBV12-3 or TRBV12-4; 9 bases are a match to TRBD2. V lost 5 bases to trimming and J lost 3 bases; unmatched junction nucleotides: 5. The length of the CDR3 is 15 residues. The CDR3 loop reads CASSPLAGSYNEQFF. The CDR3 nucleotides are TGTGCCAGCAGTCCTCTAGCGGGAAGCTACAATGAGCAGTTCTTC.

The V call is TRBV20-1, the J call TRBJ2-5; 7 bases are shared with TRBD2. V was pared by 6 bases and J by 4 bases, with 8 bases of the junction left unmatched. CDR1 is DFQATT, CDR2 SNEGSKA, per germline (reference sequence). The CDR3 is 13 residues long. CDR3 loop: CSAAGRAPETQYF. In DNA form, the CDR3 reads TGCAGTGCCGCGGGGAGGGCCCCAGAGACCCAGTACTTC.